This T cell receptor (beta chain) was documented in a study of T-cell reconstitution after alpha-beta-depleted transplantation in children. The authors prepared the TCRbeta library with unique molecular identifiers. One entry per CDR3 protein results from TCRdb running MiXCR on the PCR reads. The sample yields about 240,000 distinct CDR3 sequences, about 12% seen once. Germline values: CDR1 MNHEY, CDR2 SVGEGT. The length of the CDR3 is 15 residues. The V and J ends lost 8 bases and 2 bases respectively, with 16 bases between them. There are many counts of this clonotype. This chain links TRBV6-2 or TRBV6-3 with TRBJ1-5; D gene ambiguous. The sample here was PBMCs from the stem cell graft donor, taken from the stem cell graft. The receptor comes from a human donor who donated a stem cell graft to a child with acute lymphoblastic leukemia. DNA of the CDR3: TGTGCCAGCGGAGGGCCCAAGCCTGGCAATCAGCCCCAGCATTTT. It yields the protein CASGGPKPGNQPQHF.